The subject of this entry is one TCR beta chain. Its antigen is unknown. This sample was taken from a study of T cell responses to AZD1222 COVID-19 vaccine. Findings and limits, study-wide: Reportedly, close to half of spike-specific TCRs are directed against unmutated variant regions. Clonal diversity was possibly underestimated; the donors were predominantly white British and more often female.

This CDR3 is built from 14 residues. V lost 7 bases and J 4 bases, leaving 15 bases between the germline ends. Germline V gives CDR1 SGHTA, CDR2 FQGNSA. Sequenced by immunoSEQ multiplex PCR; TCRdb stores in-frame clones only, minus some. The sample includes roughly 150,000 clones, about nine tenths of them seen just once. This TCR came from an adult who received the AZD1222 COVID-19 vaccine. J is TRBJ2-3 and V is TRBV7-2; possibly TRBD2 for D (6 bases). The material sequenced was peripheral blood, taken 28 days after the second AZD1222 dose. This chain's CDR3 is CASTLGGSADTQYF. Here the CDR3 DNA reads TGTGCCAGCACCCTCGGGGGTAGCGCAGATACGCAGTATTTT.